This T cell receptor (beta chain) came from a study of T cell clones after liver transplantation. Study context: TCRbeta sequencing after a pre-transplant mixed lymphocyte reaction identified graft-donor-reactive clones, later tracked in post-transplant blood.

Profiling relied on immunoSEQ multiplex PCR, and the TCRdb table lists in-frame clones only, not all of them. The sample contains tens of thousands of clones, roughly 85% of which appear only once. This CDR3 spans 11 amino acids. Trimming cost V 8 bases and J 8 bases, with 10 bases left between them. CDR1 is MNHNS, CDR2 SASEGT, per germline. The starting material was CD4+ T cells from blood, obtained 46 months after liver transplant. The chain is built from TRBV6-1 and TRBJ2-1, with a tentative D call TRBD2 (6 bases). This receptor was taken from a human patient who received a liver transplant. Some T cells here may be from the graft donor. CDR3 DNA: TGTGCCAGCGTGGGACTCGATGAGCAGTTCTTC. Its translation is CASVGLDEQFF.